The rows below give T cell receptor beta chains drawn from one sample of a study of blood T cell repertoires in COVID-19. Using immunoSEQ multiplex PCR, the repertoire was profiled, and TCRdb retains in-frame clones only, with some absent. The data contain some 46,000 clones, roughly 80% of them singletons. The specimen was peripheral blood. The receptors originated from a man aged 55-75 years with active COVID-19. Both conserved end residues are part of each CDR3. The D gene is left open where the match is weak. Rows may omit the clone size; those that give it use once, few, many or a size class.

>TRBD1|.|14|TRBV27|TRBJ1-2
CASSSSGTGFGYTF
TGTGCCAGCAGTTCTTCCGGGACAGGGTTTGGCTACACCTTC
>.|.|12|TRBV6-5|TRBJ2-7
CASSTGGYEQYF
TGTGCCAGCAGTACCGGGGGCTACGAGCAGTACTTC
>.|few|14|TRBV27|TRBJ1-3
CASSQKFSGNTIYF
TGTGCCAGCAGCCAGAAGTTCTCTGGAAACACCATATATTTT
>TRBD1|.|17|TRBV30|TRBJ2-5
CAWSGIQGLARGETQYF
TGTGCCTGGAGTGGAATACAGGGGTTGGCGAGGGGCGAGACCCAGTACTTC
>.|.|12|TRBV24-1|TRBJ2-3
CATSQGPDTQYF
TGTGCCACCAGTCAGGGGCCTGATACGCAGTATTTT
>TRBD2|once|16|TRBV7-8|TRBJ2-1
CASTLLAGGSYNEQFF
TGTGCCAGCACCCTACTAGCGGGAGGTAGCTACAATGAGCAGTTCTTC
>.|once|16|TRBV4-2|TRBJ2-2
CASSQEGPRNTGELFF
TGTGCCAGCAGCCAAGAGGGCCCCCGGAACACCGGGGAGCTGTTTTTT
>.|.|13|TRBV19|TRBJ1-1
CASDPQGGTEAFF
TGTGCCAGTGATCCCCAAGGGGGCACTGAAGCTTTCTTT
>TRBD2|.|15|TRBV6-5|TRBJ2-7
CASSSGRLSSYEQYF
TGTGCCAGCAGTAGCGGGAGGTTGAGCTCCTACGAGCAGTACTTC
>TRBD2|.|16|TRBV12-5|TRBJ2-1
CASGLVQGLATNEQFF
TGTGCTAGTGGTTTGGTACAAGGACTAGCTACTAATGAGCAGTTCTTC
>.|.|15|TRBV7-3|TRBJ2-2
CASSLSHSSTGELFF
TGTGCCAGCAGCTTAAGCCACAGTAGCACCGGGGAGCTGTTTTTT
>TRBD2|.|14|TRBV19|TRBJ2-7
CASSERLADYEQYF
TGTGCCAGTAGCGAAAGACTAGCAGATTACGAGCAGTACTTC
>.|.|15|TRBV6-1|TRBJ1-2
CASSESSRAGRDYTF
TGTGCCAGCAGTGAAAGTAGCCGGGCAGGCAGGGACTACACCTTC
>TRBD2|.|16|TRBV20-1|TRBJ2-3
CSASKASGTSTDTQYF
TGCAGTGCTAGTAAAGCTAGCGGAACTAGCACAGATACGCAGTATTTT
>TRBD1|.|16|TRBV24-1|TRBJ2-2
CATSDPTGKNTGELFF
TGTGCCACCAGTGACCCGACAGGGAAGAACACCGGGGAGCTGTTTTTT
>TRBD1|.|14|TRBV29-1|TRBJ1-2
CIPGTGTGIDGYTF
TGCATTCCCGGAACCGGGACAGGGATTGATGGCTACACCTTC
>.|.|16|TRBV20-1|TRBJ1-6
CSASPPIRTANSPLHF
TGCAGTGCTAGTCCTCCTATCCGGACAGCGAATTCACCCCTCCACTTT
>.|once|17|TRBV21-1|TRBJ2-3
CASSTGTSGARTDTQYF
TGTGCCAGCAGCACCGGGACTAGCGGGGCTCGCACAGATACGCAGTATTTT
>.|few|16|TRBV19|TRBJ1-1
CASSIVGARANTEAFF
TGTGCCAGTAGTATTGTGGGGGCGAGAGCTAACACTGAAGCTTTCTTT
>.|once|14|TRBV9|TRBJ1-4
CASSVATGLEKLFF
TGTGCCAGCAGCGTAGCTACGGGGTTGGAAAAACTGTTTTTT
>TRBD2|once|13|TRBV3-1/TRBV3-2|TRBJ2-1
CASSQEWSGRAFF
TGTGCCAGCAGCCAAGAATGGTCAGGGAGGGCGTTCTTC
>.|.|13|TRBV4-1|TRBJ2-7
CASSSGQSYEQYF
TGCGCCAGCAGCTCTGGACAATCCTACGAGCAGTACTTC
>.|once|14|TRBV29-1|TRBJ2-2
CSVVTAMNTGELFF
TGCAGCGTTGTTACAGCTATGAACACCGGGGAGCTGTTTTTT
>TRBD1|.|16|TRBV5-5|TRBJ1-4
CASSWGTGTANEKLFF
TGTGCCAGCAGCTGGGGTACCGGGACAGCGAATGAAAAACTGTTTTTT